The present T cell receptor beta chain was sequenced within a study of shared clonotypes between healthy human individuals. Details on this clone: Its antigen is not identified.

Adults of Caucasian background living in Nashville, Tennessee made up all donors. A CD45RA+ naive subset and a CD45RA-negative memory subset were split from CD4+ cells. Study results and limitations: Clonotypes that were shared across a few donors made up roughly 5% of naive CD4 clonotypes.

Germline V gene data show CDR1 as SNHLY and CDR2 as FYNNEI. V was pared by 10 bases and J by 4 bases, with 7 bases of the junction left unmatched. This CDR3 is built from 15 residues. Deep level was the assay's run setting. Profiled with immunoSEQ multiplex PCR; TCRdb holds only in-frame clones, not every one. The sample yields roughly 200,000 clones, 65% to 80% seen once. V gene TRBV2 combines with J gene TRBJ2-3; 14 bases map to TRBD2. The clonotype comes from a man aged 25-40 years in good health. The sample consisted of memory CD4+ T cells sorted from blood. Subset indicated: CD45RA-negative fraction. CDR3 in DNA: TGTGCCACCGGGACTAGCGGGAGCGTCGCAGATACGCAGTATTTT. Protein: CATGTSGSVADTQYF.